The 7 T cell receptor beta chains listed next were all sequenced from one sample in a study of shared T cell receptors in the human thymus. Measured with immunoSEQ multiplex PCR; TCRdb has only the in-frame clones, and not every one. Seen here are 500,000 to 750,000 clones, roughly 90% observed once, and the top ten hold approximately 0.01%. The same sample was also studied in work on human thymus T cells.

The sequencing input was thymocytes. The receptors were gathered from a boy younger than two with a congenital heart defect.

V gene TRBV20-1 combines with J gene TRBJ2-7, with 7 bases that match TRBD2. Germline V gene lookup returns CDR1 DFQATT and CDR2 SNEGSKA (reference sequence). Germline trimming cut 6 bases from V and 5 bases from J; bases unmatched to any gene: 4. There are 11 residues in the CDR3. The DNA for the CDR3 is TGCAGTGCGGGGGGGGAGGACGAGCAGTACTTC. As protein: CSAGGEDEQYF.

V gene TRBV29-1 combines with J gene TRBJ2-2; TRBD1 matches at 7 bases. The CDR3 runs 14 residues. V lost 7 bases and J lost 8; bases outside the gene matches: 13. The germline CDR1 and CDR2 sequences are SQVTM and ANQGSEA. For the CDR3, the DNA is TGCAGCGCCGAAGGGTACAGGGGATCAGGGGAGCTGTTTTTT. It encodes CSAEGYRGSGELFF.

V and J are TRBV5-1 and TRBJ1-1; 7 positions agree with TRBD1. Germline lookup yields CDR1 SGHRS and CDR2 YFSETQ. The V gene end was trimmed by 4 bases and the J gene end by 2 bases; junction bases not matched to a gene: 8. The CDR3 runs to 15 residues. The CDR3 DNA sequence: TGCGCCAGCAGCCCCCAGGGGGGCCGAAACACTGAAGCTTTCTTT. Translating gives CASSPQGGRNTEAFF.

This sequence joins TRBV11-2 and TRBJ2-5, with a weak D call TRBD1 (5 bases). CDR3 length: 12 amino acids. V was clipped by 2 bases and J by 4 bases, with 5 bases between them. CDR1 is SGHAT, CDR2 FQNNGV, per germline. The DNA for the CDR3 is TGTGCCAGCAGCTTAAGGGGAGAGACCCAGTACTTC. Its translation is CASSLRGETQYF.

The V gene is TRBV9, the J gene TRBJ1-4, with a weak D call TRBD1 (6 bases). This CDR3 contains 16 residues. V dropped 4 bases and J dropped 11 bases, with 24 bases sitting between them. Germline V CDR1 and CDR2: SGDLS, YYNGEE. The CDR3 bases are TGTGCCAGCAGCCCTGAGGTTCCGGGACCGAGGGGGAAACTGTTTTTT. This translates into CASSPEVPGPRGKLFF.

The rearrangement joins TRBV2 to TRBJ2-3, with TRBD2 matching 16 bases. The CDR3 sequence is 21 residues long. With 4 bases clipped from V and 1 base from J, the junction kept 14 bases outside the gene matches. Germline loops: CDR1 SNHLY, CDR2 FYNNEI. CDR3 region: CASSGAPGLAGGCVGTDTQYF. In DNA, the CDR3 is TGTGCCAGCAGTGGGGCCCCGGGACTAGCGGGAGGGTGCGTGGGCACAGATACGCAGTATTTT.

The chain combines TRBV19 with TRBJ1-2, with D maybe TRBD1 (5 bases). CDR3 length equals 14 residues. CDR1 and CDR2 from the germline V gene are LNHDA and SQIVND (reference sequence). Trimming left V 5 bases short and J 6 bases short, with 16 bases between. CDR3 amino acids: CASSSPGGGHGYTF. The CDR3 bases are TGTGCCAGTAGTTCCCCGGGGGGTGGCCATGGCTACACCTTC.